Each of the 10 T cell receptor beta chains below was sequenced from the same sample in a study of CD8+ T cells in alopecia areata. Extraction of RNA preceded its reverse transcription into cDNA, which served as the sequencing template. Clones were sequenced by immunoSEQ multiplex PCR, and TCRdb holds only the in-frame ones, with some missing. The table lists some 110,000 clones, about two fifths of them singletons. The specimen sequenced was CD4+ T cells sorted from blood. The receptors come from a human donor with alopecia areata.

A few counts support this clone. This chain links TRBV5-1 with TRBJ2-1; TRBD1 agrees at 11 bases. V lost 0 bases and J lost 5; bases outside the gene matches: 4. CDR3 size: 16 residues. The germline V gene has CDR1 SGHRS and CDR2 YFSETQ. The CDR3 nucleotides read TGCGCCAGCAGCTTGGCGGGACAGGGGGTCGACAATGAGCAGTTCTTC. Translation gives CASSLAGQGVDNEQFF.

A word on this clone: One junction end disagrees with the germline gene, perhaps due to a read error. In DNA, the CDR3 is TGTGCCAGCAGTTTGTGCGAACGGGGACTCTTC. Its protein is CASSLCERGLF. The chain carries TRBV27 and TRBJ2-1, with D perhaps matching TRBD1 or TRBD2 (5 bases each). The germline gives CDR1 MNHEY, CDR2 SMNVEV (reference sequence). The CDR3 runs 11 residues.

This clone was seen more than once but under ten times. The rearrangement links TRBV7-3 to TRBJ2-1; D is possibly TRBD1 (5 bases). V lost 0 bases and J lost 6, with 12 bases in between. Germline values: CDR1 SGHTA, CDR2 FQGTGA. The CDR3 length is 15 residues. This chain's CDR3 is CASSLTASTGNEQFF. In DNA, the CDR3 is TGTGCCAGCAGCTTAACTGCGTCCACAGGCAATGAGCAGTTCTTC.

In this sample, this clone turned up a few times. The rearrangement uses TRBV7-9 and TRBJ2-5, with D unclear. V dropped 4 bases and J dropped 4 bases, with 7 bases sitting between them. CDR3 size: 12 residues. Germline lookup yields CDR1 SEHNR and CDR2 FQNEAQ (reference sequence). CDR3 in amino acids: CASSSQLETQYF. Here the CDR3 DNA reads TGTGCCAGCAGCTCCCAACTAGAGACCCAGTACTTC.

This rearrangement joins TRBV29-1 to TRBJ1-2, with a possible D match to TRBD1 (5 bases). V lost 4 bases and J lost 6, with 9 bases in between. CDR1 and CDR2 (germline): SQVTM, ANQGSEA. This CDR3 is built from 11 residues. The CDR3 is CSVVGADGYTF. CDR3 sequence (DNA): TGCAGCGTTGTTGGGGCAGATGGCTACACCTTC.

The rearrangement uses TRBV5-1 and TRBJ1-6; the match to TRBD1 covers 8 bases. V shed 4 bases, J shed 11 bases, and the junction held 8 bases outside the gene matches. The CDR3 runs 14 residues. CDR1 SGHRS and CDR2 YFSETQ come from the germline V gene. In DNA form, the CDR3 reads TGCGCCAGCAGCCGTGGACAGGGTTTCGCACCCCTCCACTTT. Translating gives CASSRGQGFAPLHF.

This sequence joins TRBV6-5 and TRBJ2-7, with TRBD2 as a possible D gene (5 bases). CDR3 length equals 13 residues. Trimming removed 4 bases at V and 4 bases at J, with 11 bases between. Germline loops: CDR1 MNHEY, CDR2 SVGAGI. The chain's CDR3 is CASSLLDGYEQYF. CDR3 DNA: TGTGCCAGCAGTTTACTAGACGGATACGAGCAGTACTTC.

This sequence joins TRBV7-7 and TRBJ2-5, with D uncertain. V shed 5 bases and J shed 5 bases, with 18 bases lying between them. From germline, CDR1 is SSHAT and CDR2 FNYEAQ (reference sequence). The CDR3 runs to 15 residues. CDR3 sequence: CASSPTFPGWETQYF. The CDR3 nucleotides are TGTGCCAGCAGCCCAACTTTCCCCGGCTGGGAGACCCAGTACTTC.

This chain joins TRBV5-6 and TRBJ2-4; TRBD1 is a possible D gene (5 bases). Germline CDR1 SGHDT, CDR2 YYEEEE. Between the trimmed V and J ends, which lost 4 bases and 0 bases, there was a span of 8 bases. The CDR3 totals 14 residues. CDR3 residues: CASSTTAAKNIQYF. CDR3 sequence (DNA): TGTGCCAGCAGCACGACAGCAGCCAAAAACATTCAGTACTTC. Full variable domain (missing parts from reference TRBV5-6 and TRBJ2-4): DAGVTQSPTHLIKTRGQQVTLRCSPKSGHDTVSWYQQALGQGPQFIFQYYEEEERQRGNFPDRFSGHQFPNYSSELNVNALLLGDSALYLCASSTTAAKNIQYFGAGTRLSVL.

This clone was recorded a few times. This rearrangement joins TRBV7-2 to TRBJ2-2; TRBD2 agrees at 9 bases. This CDR3 has 16 residues. With V trimmed by 0 bases and J by 2 bases, 1 base remained unmatched. The V gene's germline CDR1 is SGHTA and CDR2 FQGNSA. CDR3 in DNA: TGTGCCAGCAGCTTAGCTAGCGGGAGTAACACCGGGGAGCTGTTTTTT. Residues: CASSLASGSNTGELFF.